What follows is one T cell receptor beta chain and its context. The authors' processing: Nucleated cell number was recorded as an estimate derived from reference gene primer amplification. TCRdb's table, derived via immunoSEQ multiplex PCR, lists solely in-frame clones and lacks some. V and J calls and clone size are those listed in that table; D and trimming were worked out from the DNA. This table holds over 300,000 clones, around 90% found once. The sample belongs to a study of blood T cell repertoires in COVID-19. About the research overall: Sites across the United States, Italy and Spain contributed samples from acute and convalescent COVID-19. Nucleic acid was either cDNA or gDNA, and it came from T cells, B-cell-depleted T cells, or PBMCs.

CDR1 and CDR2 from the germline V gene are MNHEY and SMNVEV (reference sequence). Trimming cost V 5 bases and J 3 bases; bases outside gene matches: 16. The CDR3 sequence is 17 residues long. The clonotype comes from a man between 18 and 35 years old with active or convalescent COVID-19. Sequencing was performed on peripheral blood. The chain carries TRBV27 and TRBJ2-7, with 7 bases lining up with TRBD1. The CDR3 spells CASSPDRQGPKVYEQYF. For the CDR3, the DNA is TGTGCCAGCAGTCCAGATCGACAGGGACCCAAGGTCTACGAGCAGTACTTC.